Below are 22 T cell receptor beta chains sequenced from a single sample in a study of T cell clonality in common variable immunodeficiency. This table comes from immunoSEQ multiplex PCR, and its TCRdb copy is limited to in-frame clones, with some not included. The specimen has about 47,000 clones, none found just once. The specimen was peripheral blood mononuclear cells. Receptors were obtained from a person aged 18 to 69 in good health.

As concerns this clone: The read ends 3 residues shy of where the CDR3 ends; the end is completed using the germline J gene. The V and J genes are TRBV18 and TRBJ1-5, with TRBD1 matching 7 bases. Germline V gene data show CDR1 as KGHSH and CDR2 as LQKENI. The CDR3 contains 15 residues. Trimming cost V 1 base and J 4 bases; bases outside gene matches: 4. The CDR3 bases that were read are TGTGCCAGCTCACCACAGACAGGGCTAAATCAGCCC. This codes for CASSPQTGLNQP. The CDR3 as a whole reads CASSPQTGLNQPQHF. Complete variable domain (other parts from reference TRBV18 and TRBJ1-5): NAGVMQNPRHLVRRRGQEARLRCSPMKGHSHVYWYRQLPEEGLKFMVYLQKENIIDESGMPKERFSAEFPKEGPSILRIQQVVRGDSAAYFCASSPQTGLNQPQHFGDGTRLSIL.

This clone was seen at least ten times. Read data end 3 residues before the CDR3 end; the end is taken from the germline J gene. The chain joins TRBV6-2 or TRBV6-3 to TRBJ2-4, with 11 nucleotides matching TRBD1. The CDR3 is 15 amino acids. The germline gives CDR1 MNHEY, CDR2 SVGEGT. With 2 bases clipped from V and 7 bases from J, the junction kept 4 bases outside the gene matches. CDR3 sequence: CASSYPGTGGNIQYF. The covered CDR3 bases are TGTGCCAGCAGTTACCCCGGGACAGGGGGGAACATT.

This clone was seen a handful of times. The CDR3 end is not reached by the read, which stops 3 residues before it; the germline J gene fills it in. The chain has TRBV18 and TRBJ2-7, with 8 bases aligning to TRBD1. V shed 2 bases, J shed 5 bases, and the junction held 5 bases outside the gene matches. Germline V CDR1 and CDR2: KGHSH, LQKENI. The CDR3 loop spans 14 amino acids. Here the CDR3 reads CASSPGTGNNEQYF. The sequenced part of the CDR3 DNA is TGTGCCAGCTCACCAGGGACAGGTAACAACGAG.

This clone was detected many times. The read comes to an end 3 residues before the CDR3 does, leaving the germline J gene to fill in the end. The chain combines TRBV30 with TRBJ1-1; D is unresolved. V gave up 8 bases and J gave up 3 bases, with 16 bases separating them. This CDR3 has 13 residues. Per germline, CDR1 GTSNPN and CDR2 SVGIG (reference sequence). The part of the CDR3 DNA that was read is TGTGCCCTGGAGGGTGGGTCTTACACTGAA. It translates to CALEGGSYTE. The entire CDR3 is CALEGGSYTEAFF.

This clone showed up many times. The CDR3 sequence is CASSLQAGANTGELFF. The DNA read from the CDR3 is TGTGCCAGCAGCTTACAGGCGGGGGCGAACACCGGGGAG. The V gene is TRBV7-3, the J gene TRBJ2-2, with 7 bases identical to TRBD2. Coverage ceases 3 residues before the CDR3 finishes, and the germline J gene fills in the end. The CDR3 is 16 amino acids. V shed 2 bases, J shed 0 bases, and the junction held 3 bases outside the gene matches. Germline V gene sequence: CDR1 SGHTA, CDR2 FQGTGA. Complete variable domain (other parts from reference TRBV7-3 and TRBJ2-2): GAGVSQTPSNKVTEKGKYVELRCDPISGHTALYWYRQSLGQGPEFLIYFQGTGAADDSGLPNDRFFAVRPEGSVSTLKIQRTERGDSAVYLCASSLQAGANTGELFFGEGSRLTVL.

This clone was picked up many times. The CDR3 is cut off 3 residues early in the read; its end comes from the germline J gene. The gene calls are TRBV2 and TRBJ2-1, with D uncertain. The CDR3 loop spans 13 amino acids. CDR1 is SNHLY, CDR2 FYNNEI, per germline. V gave up 4 bases and J gave up 5 bases, with 9 bases separating them. The CDR3 here is CASSVNPNNEQFF. The DNA read from the CDR3 is TGTGCCAGCAGTGTCAATCCAAACAATGAG.

On this clone: The CDR3 goes on 3 residues after the read ends, and that part is filled in from the germline J gene. V gene TRBV30 combines with J gene TRBJ2-5; perhaps TRBD1 as D (6 bases). Trimming stripped 1 base from V and 5 bases from J, with 17 bases between. From germline, CDR1 is GTSNPN and CDR2 SVGIG (reference sequence). CDR3 length: 15 amino acids. Partial CDR3 DNA: TGTGCCTGGAGTGCGAGAAACAGGGAAGCGGAGACC. It yields the protein CAWSARNREAET. Given in full, the CDR3 is CAWSARNREAETQYF.

A word on this clone: Read data end 3 residues before the CDR3 end; the end is taken from the germline J gene. The V gene is TRBV7-9, the J gene TRBJ2-2; possible D gene TRBD2, 6 bases. Trimming pared 3 bases from V and 3 bases from J, leaving 8 bases between. Germline CDR1 reads SEHNR; CDR2 reads FQNEAQ (reference sequence). CDR3 length: 14 amino acids. The CDR3 reads CASSLGLDTGELFF. The CDR3 DNA, read in part, is TGTGCCAGCAGCTTGGGACTCGACACCGGGGAG.

On this clone itself: The read falls 3 residues short of the CDR3 end, and the missing part is taken from the germline J gene. The V gene is TRBV11-2, the J gene TRBJ1-6; D remains ambiguous. There are 13 residues in the CDR3. Germline CDR1 reads SGHAT; CDR2 reads FQNNGV. V dropped 8 bases and J dropped 8 bases, with 13 bases sitting between them. This CDR3 reads CASAHGVDSPLHF. CDR3 DNA, as far as it was read: TGTGCCAGCGCGCACGGGGTAGATTCACCC.

This clone has at least ten counts. The read ends 3 residues shy of where the CDR3 ends; the end is completed using the germline J gene. The rearrangement joins TRBV5-1 to TRBJ1-4; the D is unclear. This CDR3 is built from 15 residues. Trimming shortened V by 1 base and J by 5 bases, and 12 bases separated the two germline ends. Germline CDR1 and CDR2: SGHRS and YFSETQ. The chain's CDR3 is CASSLRGPDNEKLFF. The sequenced CDR3 bases are TGCGCCAGCAGCTTGAGAGGGCCCGACAATGAAAAA.

This clone was observed a handful of times. Read sequence stops 3 residues before the CDR3 end, and the germline J gene provides the missing end. The chain uses TRBV19 and TRBJ1-2; D is perhaps TRBD1 (6 bases). The V end lost 5 bases, the J end lost 4 bases, and 20 bases lay between the germline ends. This CDR3 has 16 amino acids. Germline assignment: CDR1 LNHDA and CDR2 SQIVND (reference sequence). CDR3 loop: CASSPSIGGVGYGYTF. CDR3 DNA (partial): TGTGCCAGTAGTCCAAGTATAGGGGGAGTAGGCTATGGC. Combining the CDR3 with reference TRBV19 and TRBJ1-2 gives the whole variable domain DGGITQSPKYLFRKEGQNVTLSCEQNLNHDAMYWYRQDPGQGLRLIYYSQIVNDFQKGDIAEGYSVSREKKESFPLTVTSAQKNPTAFYLCASSPSIGGVGYGYTFGSGTRLTVV.

There are a few counts of this clone. Read data end 3 residues before the CDR3 end; the end is taken from the germline J gene. Within the sample, other DNA sequences also encode this same CDR3. The chain links TRBV2 to TRBJ2-1, with 9 bases lining up with TRBD2. This CDR3 has 15 amino acids. Germline V gene data show CDR1 as SNHLY and CDR2 as FYNNEI. V lost 6 bases and J lost 4; bases outside the gene matches: 7. The CDR3 sequence is CASRLLAGKYNEQFF. The CDR3 DNA, read in part, is TGTGCCAGCAGGCTACTAGCGGGCAAATACAATGAG.

This clone was picked up many times. Coverage ceases 3 residues before the CDR3 finishes, and the germline J gene fills in the end. The chain is built from TRBV29-1 and TRBJ2-1; the match to TRBD2 covers 10 bases. With V trimmed by 3 bases and J by 3 bases, 5 bases remained unmatched. CDR1 is SQVTM, CDR2 ANQGSEA, per germline. There are 15 residues in the CDR3. The chain's CDR3 is CSVDGASGSYNEQFF. CDR3 DNA, as far as it was read: TGCAGCGTTGATGGGGCTAGCGGGAGCTACAATGAG.

This clone was found many times. Sequencing ends 3 residues short of the CDR3 end; the germline J gene provides the rest. V and J are TRBV10-3 and TRBJ1-3; D is ambiguous. This CDR3 contains 15 residues. The germline V and J ends were trimmed by 0 bases and 0 bases, with 6 bases remaining between them. Germline CDR1 is ENHRY and CDR2 is SYGVKD. This chain's CDR3 is CAISESKASGNTIYF. CDR3 DNA, as far as it was read: TGTGCCATCAGTGAGTCGAAGGCCTCTGGAAACACC.

This clone came up many times. The observed sequence ends 3 residues before the CDR3 terminus, with the missing tail filled in from the germline J gene. The chain has TRBV2 and TRBJ1-1; weak D call: TRBD1 (5 bases). CDR3 length equals 18 residues. V was shortened by 6 bases and J by 1 base, with 24 bases between the two germline ends. Germline CDR1 SNHLY, CDR2 FYNNEI. This CDR3 is CASSHPADSRKTNTEAFF. The DNA read from the CDR3 is TGTGCCAGCAGCCACCCCGCCGACAGTCGGAAGACGAACACTGAA. Full variable domain (remainder filled in from reference TRBV2 and TRBJ1-1): EPEVTQTPSHQVTQMGQEVILRCVPISNHLYFYWYRQILGQKVEFLVSFYNNEISEKSEIFDDQFSVERPDGSNFTLKIRSTKLEDSAMYFCASSHPADSRKTNTEAFFGQGTRLTVV.

Many counts were recorded for this clone. The read gets to within 3 residues of the CDR3 end, and the germline J gene fills in the rest. This chain connects TRBV19 to TRBJ1-5; D is possibly TRBD1 (5 bases). The CDR3 contains 15 residues. The germline V gene has CDR1 LNHDA and CDR2 SQIVND (reference sequence). The V end was cut by 0 bases, the J end by 4 bases, with 10 bases between. This chain's CDR3 is CASSIDKGKNQPQHF. CDR3 bases read: TGTGCCAGTAGTATAGATAAGGGGAAAAATCAGCCC.

This clone has ten or more counts. The sequence runs out 3 residues before the end of the CDR3; the remainder is reconstructed from the germline J gene. V and J are TRBV6-8 and TRBJ2-5; 11 bases fit TRBD2. The CDR3 contains 15 residues. The germline V gene encodes CDR1 MNHGY and CDR2 SAAAGT. With 4 bases clipped from V and 2 bases from J, the junction kept 3 bases outside the gene matches. The CDR3 DNA, read in part, is TGTGCCAGCAGTTGCGGACTAGCGGGTCAAGAGACC. Protein sequence: CASSCGLAGQET. The CDR3 in full is CASSCGLAGQETQYF.

This clone showed up many times. The sequence runs out 3 residues before the end of the CDR3; the remainder is reconstructed from the germline J gene. The rearrangement joins TRBV7-9 to TRBJ2-5; 7 nucleotides match TRBD1. From germline, CDR1 is SEHNR and CDR2 FQNEAQ (reference sequence). V shed 0 bases, J shed 3 bases, and the junction held 1 base outside the gene matches. This CDR3 is built from 14 residues. CDR3 sequence: CASSLAGTEETQYF. CDR3 DNA, as far as it was read: TGTGCCAGCAGCTTAGCGGGGACAGAAGAGACC.

This clone was observed at least ten times. The missing CDR3 end, 3 residues past where the read stops, is filled in from the germline J gene. The rearrangement joins TRBV30 to TRBJ1-2; D call uncertain. The CDR3 consists of 12 residues. Germline CDR1 GTSNPN, CDR2 SVGIG (reference sequence). V lost 2 bases and J 6 bases, leaving 10 bases between the germline ends. CDR3 bases read: TGTGCCTGGAGTCTTCTAGAGGATGGC. Translation gives CAWSLLEDG. The entire CDR3 reads CAWSLLEDGYTF.

This clone was picked up many times. Read sequence stops 3 residues before the CDR3 end, and the germline J gene provides the missing end. The chain has TRBV30 and TRBJ1-4; 10 nucleotides line up with TRBD1. The CDR3 runs to 15 residues. Trimming removed 3 bases from V and 8 bases from J; junction bases left unmatched: 9. Germline V CDR1 and CDR2: GTSNPN, SVGIG (reference sequence). The sequenced CDR3 bases are TGTGCCTGGAGCCAAAAGGGGGACAGGGGAGAAAAA. As protein: CAWSQKGDRGEK. The entire CDR3 protein reads CAWSQKGDRGEKLFF.

This clone was counted between two and nine times. The read ends 3 residues before the CDR3 terminus; that terminus is restored from the germline J gene. J is TRBJ2-1 and V is TRBV19; TRBD2 matches at 7 bases. The ends lost 7 bases at V and 5 bases at J; junction bases unmatched: 11. Looked up from germline, CDR1 is LNHDA and CDR2 is SQIVND (reference sequence). This CDR3 spans 15 amino acids. The CDR3 protein is CASNEAGVGDNEQFF. The covered CDR3 bases are TGTGCCAGTAACGAGGCGGGAGTAGGCGACAATGAG.

About this clone: The read finishes 3 residues shy of the CDR3 end, and the germline J gene is used to complete it. The V gene is TRBV7-9, the J gene TRBJ1-1; D gene uncertain. Germline V gene data show CDR1 as SEHNR and CDR2 as FQNEAQ (reference sequence). The CDR3 loop spans 13 amino acids. Trimming took off 2 bases at V and 4 bases at J, with 8 bases between the two ends. This CDR3 reads CASSLSGLTEAFF. Partial CDR3 DNA: TGTGCCAGCAGCTTATCTGGGCTCACTGAA.